The entry that follows covers one TCR beta chain sequence. Its specificity is unknown. The sequencing template was cDNA reverse transcribed from extracted RNA. Assay: immunoSEQ multiplex PCR; the TCRdb copy retains only in-frame clones and omits some. The data show over 25,000 clones, about 83% seen once. This record belongs to a study of CD8+ T cells in alopecia areata. Overall study findings and caveats: It was lesional scalp, especially alopecia totalis/universalis, that showed higher clonality than normal scalp.

Both peripheral blood and punch biopsies of lesional scalp skin were obtained from patients who had alopecia areata. Separation by sorting yielded CD4+ and CD8+ T cells from PBMCs. V gave up 4 bases and J gave up 4 bases, with 4 bases separating them. The CDR3 contains 12 residues. Germline V gene sequence: CDR1 SNHLY, CDR2 FYNNEI. The V gene is TRBV2, the J gene TRBJ1-4; D is uncertain. Material for sequencing was NKG2D-low CD8+ T cells sorted from blood. The receptor was isolated from a human donor with alopecia areata. CDR3 bases: TGTGCCAGCAGTGGGGGTAATGAAAAACTGTTTTTT. Its translation: CASSGGNEKLFF.